The subject of this entry is one T cell receptor (beta chain). Data came from immunoSEQ multiplex PCR; TCRdb stores just in-frame clones and leaves some out. The table lists about 140,000 clones, 85% to 90% of them singletons. These data originate in a study of blood T cell repertoires in COVID-19. Germline V gene lookup returns CDR1 MDHEN and CDR2 SYDVKM. V trimming: 6 bases; J trimming: 8 bases; junction bases outside the gene matches: 6. The CDR3 has 12 residues. This sequence joins TRBV28 and TRBJ1-2; 7 bases align to TRBD1. Sequencing was performed on peripheral blood. This TCR derives from a woman aged 55-69 years with acute or convalescent COVID-19. CDR3 sequence (DNA): TGTGCCAGCAGCCCAGACAGGGTAGGCTACACCTTC. Protein product: CASSPDRVGYTF.